Listed below are T cell receptor beta chains from one sample, sequenced in a study of shared clonotypes between healthy human individuals. Clones were sequenced by immunoSEQ multiplex PCR, and TCRdb holds only the in-frame ones, with some missing. The sample consists of fewer than 400,000 clones, around two thirds of them appearing once. The sample consisted of memory CD4+ T cells sorted from blood. The receptors here all came from a young man in good health. Both conserved end residues are part of each CDR3. Fields, in order: clone size, D gene, V gene, CDR3 length, J gene, CDR3 protein, CDR3 DNA. A D gene is named only where the DNA matches it firmly. The size entry is marked missing in some rows and otherwise reads once, few, many or a size class.

>NA|NA|TRBV7-9|16|TRBJ2-3
CASSLGRLGGTDTQYF
TGTGCCAGCAGCTTAGGGCGGTTAGGAGGCACAGATACGCAGTATTTT
>NA|NA|TRBV18|15|TRBJ1-5
CASSPPGRQNQPQHF
TGTGCCAGCTCACCACCGGGTCGGCAAAATCAGCCCCAGCATTTT
>NA|TRBD2|TRBV10-3|16|TRBJ2-4
CAISHSGSFAKNIQYF
TGTGCCATCAGTCATAGCGGGAGCTTCGCCAAAAACATTCAGTACTTC
>many|TRBD2|TRBV27|16|TRBJ2-7
CASSPTPGLARNEQYF
TGTGCCAGCAGTCCGACTCCGGGACTAGCCCGCAACGAGCAGTACTTC
>NA|NA|TRBV19|17|TRBJ1-5
CASSRGQFGVGNQPQHF
TGTGCCAGTAGTAGGGGGCAGTTTGGGGTCGGCAATCAGCCCCAGCATTTT
>NA|NA|TRBV28|14|TRBJ2-7
CASSPGTSVDEQYF
TGTGCCAGCAGCCCCGGGACTTCGGTCGACGAGCAGTACTTC
>once|NA|TRBV6-5|14|TRBJ2-7
CATARAPSSYEQYF
TGTGCCACCGCCAGGGCCCCTTCCTCCTACGAGCAGTACTTC
>few|TRBD2|TRBV28|16|TRBJ2-7
CASSSPWGLGSIEQYF
TGTGCCAGCAGTTCCCCATGGGGACTAGGATCTATCGAGCAGTACTTC
>NA|NA|TRBV25-1|13|TRBJ2-5
CASSARGHETQYF
TGTGCCAGCAGTGCCAGGGGCCACGAGACCCAGTACTTC
>once|NA|TRBV28|12|TRBJ2-1
CASNPGGHEQFF
TGTGCCAGCAATCCGGGTGGACATGAGCAGTTCTTC